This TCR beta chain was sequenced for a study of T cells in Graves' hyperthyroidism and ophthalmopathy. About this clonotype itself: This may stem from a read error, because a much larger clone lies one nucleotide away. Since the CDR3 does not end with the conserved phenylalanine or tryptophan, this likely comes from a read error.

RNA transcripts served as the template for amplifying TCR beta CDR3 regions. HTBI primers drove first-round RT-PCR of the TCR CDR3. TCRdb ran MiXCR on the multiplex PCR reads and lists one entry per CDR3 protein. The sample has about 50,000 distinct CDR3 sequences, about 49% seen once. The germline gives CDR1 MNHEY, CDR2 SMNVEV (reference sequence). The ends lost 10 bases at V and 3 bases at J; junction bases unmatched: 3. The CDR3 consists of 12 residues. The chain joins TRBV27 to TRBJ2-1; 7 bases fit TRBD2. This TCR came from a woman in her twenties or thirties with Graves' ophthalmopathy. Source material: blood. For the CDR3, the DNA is TGTGCCACTGGACTAGACTACAATGAGCAGTTCCTC. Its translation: CATGLDYNEQFL.